The T cell receptor (beta chain) described here comes from a study of OX40 agonist ivuxolimab in advanced cancers. The overall study: Participants could have had prior anti-PD-1, anti-PD-L1 or anti-CTLA-4 therapy, and roughly 40% had some.

Generated by immunoSEQ multiplex PCR, the TCRdb table keeps only in-frame clones and is missing some. Here the sample spans 70,000 to 80,000 clones, about 90% being singletons. The CDR3 runs 14 residues. CDR1 and CDR2 (germline): MNHNS, SASEGT. Trimming pared 10 bases from V and 3 bases from J, leaving 19 bases between. This clonotype was sampled from an adult with an advanced solid tumor such as melanoma, head and neck, liver or kidney cancer. The chain recombines TRBV6-1 with TRBJ2-7, with D maybe TRBD1 (7 bases). The sequencing here drew on CD4+ or CD8+ T cells sorted from blood, taken in a trial of the OX40 agonist ivuxolimab. The DNA of the CDR3 is TGTGCCATAGCCGACAGGGACTTGTTCTACGAGCAGTACTTC. As protein: CAIADRDLFYEQYF.